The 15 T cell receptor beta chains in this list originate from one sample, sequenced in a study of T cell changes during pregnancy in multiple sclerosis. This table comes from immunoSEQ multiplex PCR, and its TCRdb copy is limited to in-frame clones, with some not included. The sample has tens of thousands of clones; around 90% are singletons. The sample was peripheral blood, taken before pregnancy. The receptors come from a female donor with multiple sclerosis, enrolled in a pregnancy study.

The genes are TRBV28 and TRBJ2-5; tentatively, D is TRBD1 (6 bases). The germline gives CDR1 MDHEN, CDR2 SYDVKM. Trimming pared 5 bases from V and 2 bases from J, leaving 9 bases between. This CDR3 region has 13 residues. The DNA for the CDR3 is TGTGCCAGCAGTGTAGGGGGACAAGAGACCCAGTACTTC. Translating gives CASSVGGQETQYF.

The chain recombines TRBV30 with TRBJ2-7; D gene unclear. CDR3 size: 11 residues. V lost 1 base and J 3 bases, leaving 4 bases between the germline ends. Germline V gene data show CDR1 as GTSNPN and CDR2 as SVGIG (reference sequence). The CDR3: CAWSAFYEQYF. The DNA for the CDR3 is TGTGCCTGGAGTGCCTTCTACGAGCAGTACTTC.

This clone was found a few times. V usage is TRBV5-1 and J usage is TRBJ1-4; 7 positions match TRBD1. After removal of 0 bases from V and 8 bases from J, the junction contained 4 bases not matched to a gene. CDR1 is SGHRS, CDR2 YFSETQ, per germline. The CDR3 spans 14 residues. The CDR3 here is CASSLDGTDEKLFF. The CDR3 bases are TGCGCCAGCAGCTTGGACGGGACAGACGAAAAACTGTTTTTT. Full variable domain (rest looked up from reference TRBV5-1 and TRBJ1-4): KAGVTQTPRYLIKTRGQQVTLSCSPISGHRSVSWYQQTPGQGLQFLFEYFSETQRNKGNFPGRFSGRQFSNSRSEMNVSTLELGDSALYLCASSLDGTDEKLFFGSGTQLSVL.

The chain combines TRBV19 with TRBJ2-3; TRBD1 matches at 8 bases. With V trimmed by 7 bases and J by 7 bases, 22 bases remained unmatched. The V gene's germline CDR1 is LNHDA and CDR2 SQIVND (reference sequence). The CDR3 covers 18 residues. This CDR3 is CASNSRSLLQGVTYTQYF. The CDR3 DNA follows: TGTGCCAGTAACTCCCGATCCCTCTTACAGGGGGTTACATATACGCAGTATTTT. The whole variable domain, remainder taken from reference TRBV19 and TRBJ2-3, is DGGITQSPKYLFRKEGQNVTLSCEQNLNHDAMYWYRQDPGQGLRLIYYSQIVNDFQKGDIAEGYSVSREKKESFPLTVTSAQKNPTAFYLCASNSRSLLQGVTYTQYFGPGTRLTVL.

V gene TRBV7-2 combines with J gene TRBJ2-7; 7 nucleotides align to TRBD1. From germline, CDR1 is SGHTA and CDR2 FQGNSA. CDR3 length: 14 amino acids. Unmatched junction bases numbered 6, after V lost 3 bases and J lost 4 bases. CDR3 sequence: CASSFHRGPYEQYF. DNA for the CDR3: TGTGCCAGCAGCTTTCACAGGGGCCCTTACGAGCAGTACTTC. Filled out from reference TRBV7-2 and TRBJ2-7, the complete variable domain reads GAGVSQSPSNKVTEKGKDVELRCDPISGHTALYWYRQSLGQGLEFLIYFQGNSAPDKSGLPSDRFSAERTGGSVSTLTIQRTQQEDSAVYLCASSFHRGPYEQYFGPGTRLTVT.

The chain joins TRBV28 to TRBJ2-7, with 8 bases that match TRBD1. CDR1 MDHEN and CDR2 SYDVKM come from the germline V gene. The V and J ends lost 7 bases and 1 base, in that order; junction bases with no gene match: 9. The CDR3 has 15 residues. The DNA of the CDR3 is TGTGCCAGCACACTCACCGGGACAGGATCCTACGAGCAGTACTTC. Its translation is CASTLTGTGSYEQYF.

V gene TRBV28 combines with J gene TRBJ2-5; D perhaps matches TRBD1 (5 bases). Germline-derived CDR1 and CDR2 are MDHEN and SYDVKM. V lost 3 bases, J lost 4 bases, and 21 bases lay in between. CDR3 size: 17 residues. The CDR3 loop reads CASSFGRRDLQGETQYF. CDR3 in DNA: TGTGCCAGCAGTTTCGGAAGAAGAGACCTTCAGGGAGAGACCCAGTACTTC.

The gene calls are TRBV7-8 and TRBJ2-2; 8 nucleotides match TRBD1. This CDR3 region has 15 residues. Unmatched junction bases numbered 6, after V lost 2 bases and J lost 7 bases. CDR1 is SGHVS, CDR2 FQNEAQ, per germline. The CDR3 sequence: CASSLLSGGGGELFF. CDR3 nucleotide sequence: TGTGCCAGCAGCTTACTGTCAGGGGGCGGCGGGGAGCTGTTTTTT.

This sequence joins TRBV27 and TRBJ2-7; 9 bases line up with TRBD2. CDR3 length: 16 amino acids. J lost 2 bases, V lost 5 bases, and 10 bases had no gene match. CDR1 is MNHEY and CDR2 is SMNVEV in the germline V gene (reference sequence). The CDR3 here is CASSPQLAGSPYEQYF. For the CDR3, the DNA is TGTGCCAGCAGTCCTCAACTAGCGGGTTCGCCCTACGAGCAGTACTTC.

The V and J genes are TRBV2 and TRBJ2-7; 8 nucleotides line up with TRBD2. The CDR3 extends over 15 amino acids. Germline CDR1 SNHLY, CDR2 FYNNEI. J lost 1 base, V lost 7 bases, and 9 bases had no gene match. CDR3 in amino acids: CASILSAGGSYEQYF. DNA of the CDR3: TGTGCCAGCATCTTATCCGCGGGGGGTTCCTACGAGCAGTACTTC.

The DNA for the CDR3 is TGCGCCAGCAGCCAAGTTTTCGGACTAGCGGGAGCACAAGAGACCCAGTACTTC. It codes for CASSQVFGLAGAQETQYF. The rearrangement links TRBV4-3 to TRBJ2-5; 13 bases match TRBD2. The CDR3 length is 18 residues. In germline, CDR1 is LGHNA, CDR2 YSLEER. V trimming: 1 base; J trimming: 2 bases; junction bases outside the gene matches: 7.

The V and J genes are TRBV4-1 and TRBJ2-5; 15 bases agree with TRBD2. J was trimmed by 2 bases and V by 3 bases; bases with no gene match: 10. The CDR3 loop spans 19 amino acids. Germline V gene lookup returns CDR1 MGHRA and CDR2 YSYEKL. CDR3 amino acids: CASSHRGLAGGPGQETQYF. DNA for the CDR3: TGCGCCAGCAGCCACCGCGGACTAGCGGGAGGGCCGGGGCAAGAGACCCAGTACTTC.

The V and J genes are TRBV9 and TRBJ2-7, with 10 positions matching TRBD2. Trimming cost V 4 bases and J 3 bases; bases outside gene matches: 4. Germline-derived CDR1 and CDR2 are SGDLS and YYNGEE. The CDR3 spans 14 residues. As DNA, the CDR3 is TGTGCCAGCAGCTCCGGGACTAGCGACTACGAGCAGTACTTC. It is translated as CASSSGTSDYEQYF.

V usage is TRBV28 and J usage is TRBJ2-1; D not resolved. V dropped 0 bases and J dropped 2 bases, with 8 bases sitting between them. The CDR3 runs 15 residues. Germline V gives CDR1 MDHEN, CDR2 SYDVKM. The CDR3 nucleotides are TGTGCCAGCAGTTTATGGCGTGGAGCCTACAATGAGCAGTTCTTC. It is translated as CASSLWRGAYNEQFF.

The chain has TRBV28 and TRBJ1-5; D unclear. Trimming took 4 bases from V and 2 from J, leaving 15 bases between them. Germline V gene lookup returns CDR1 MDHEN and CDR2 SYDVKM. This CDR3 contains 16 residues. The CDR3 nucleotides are TGTGCCAGCAGTTCAACCTTGGGCATGGGCAATCAGCCCCAGCATTTT. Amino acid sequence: CASSSTLGMGNQPQHF.